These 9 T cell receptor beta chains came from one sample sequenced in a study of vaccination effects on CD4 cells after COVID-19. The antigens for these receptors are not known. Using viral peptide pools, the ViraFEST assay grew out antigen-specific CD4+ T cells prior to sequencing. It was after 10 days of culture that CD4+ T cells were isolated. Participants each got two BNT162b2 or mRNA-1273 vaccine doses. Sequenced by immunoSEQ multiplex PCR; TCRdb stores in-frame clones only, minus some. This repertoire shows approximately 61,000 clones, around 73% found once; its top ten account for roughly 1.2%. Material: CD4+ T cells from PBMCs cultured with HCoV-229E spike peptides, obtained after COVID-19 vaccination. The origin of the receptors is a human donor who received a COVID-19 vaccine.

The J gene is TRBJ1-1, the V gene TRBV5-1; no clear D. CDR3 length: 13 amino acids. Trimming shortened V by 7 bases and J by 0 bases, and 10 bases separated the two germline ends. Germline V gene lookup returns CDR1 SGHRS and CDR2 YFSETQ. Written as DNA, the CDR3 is TGCGCCAGCGCCCCGGGGATGAACACTGAAGCTTTCTTT. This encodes CASAPGMNTEAFF.

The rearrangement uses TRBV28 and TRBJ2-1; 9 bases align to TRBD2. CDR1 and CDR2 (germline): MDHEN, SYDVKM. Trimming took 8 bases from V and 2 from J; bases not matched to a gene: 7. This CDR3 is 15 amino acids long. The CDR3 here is CASRAPSGAYNEQFF. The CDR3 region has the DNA TGTGCCAGCCGAGCCCCTAGCGGGGCCTACAATGAGCAGTTCTTC.

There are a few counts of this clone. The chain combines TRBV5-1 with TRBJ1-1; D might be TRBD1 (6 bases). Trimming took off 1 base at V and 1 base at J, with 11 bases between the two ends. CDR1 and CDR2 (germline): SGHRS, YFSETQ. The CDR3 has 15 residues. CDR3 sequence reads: CASSLLGRGNTEAFF. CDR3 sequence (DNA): TGCGCCAGCAGCTTGCTGGGCAGGGGGAACACTGAAGCTTTCTTT. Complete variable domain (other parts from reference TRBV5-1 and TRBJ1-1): KAGVTQTPRYLIKTRGQQVTLSCSPISGHRSVSWYQQTPGQGLQFLFEYFSETQRNKGNFPGRFSGRQFSNSRSEMNVSTLELGDSALYLCASSLLGRGNTEAFFGQGTRLTVV.

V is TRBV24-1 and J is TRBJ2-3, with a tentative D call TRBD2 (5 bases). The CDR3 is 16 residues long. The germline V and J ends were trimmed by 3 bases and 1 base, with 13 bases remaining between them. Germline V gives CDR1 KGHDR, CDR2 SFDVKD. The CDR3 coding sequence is TGTGCCACCAGTGATCAAAGGGAGTGGGGCACAGATACGCAGTATTTT. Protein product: CATSDQREWGTDTQYF.

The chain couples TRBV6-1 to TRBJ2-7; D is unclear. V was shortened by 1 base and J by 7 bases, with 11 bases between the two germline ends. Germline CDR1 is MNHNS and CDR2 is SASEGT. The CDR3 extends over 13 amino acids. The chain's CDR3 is CASSEGPVREQYV. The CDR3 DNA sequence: TGTGCCAGCAGTGAAGGTCCAGTCAGGGAGCAGTACGTC.

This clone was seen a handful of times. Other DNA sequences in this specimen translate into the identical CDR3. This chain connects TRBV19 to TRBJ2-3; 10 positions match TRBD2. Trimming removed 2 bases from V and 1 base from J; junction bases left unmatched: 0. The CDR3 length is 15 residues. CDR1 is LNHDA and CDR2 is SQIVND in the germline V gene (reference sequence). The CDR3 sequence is CASSILAGGTDTQYF. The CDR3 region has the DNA TGTGCCAGTAGTATACTAGCGGGGGGCACAGATACGCAGTATTTT.

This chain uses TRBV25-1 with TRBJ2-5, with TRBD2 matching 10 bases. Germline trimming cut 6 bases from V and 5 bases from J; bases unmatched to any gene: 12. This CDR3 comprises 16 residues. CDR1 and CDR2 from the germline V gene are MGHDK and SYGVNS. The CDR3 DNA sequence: TGTGCCAGCAGGCCCCTAGCGGGGGCCCCCCGGGAGACCCAGTACTTC. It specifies CASRPLAGAPRETQYF.

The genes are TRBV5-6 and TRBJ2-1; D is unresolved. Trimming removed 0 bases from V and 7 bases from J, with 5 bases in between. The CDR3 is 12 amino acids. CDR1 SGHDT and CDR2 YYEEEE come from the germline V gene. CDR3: CASSLDGNEQFF. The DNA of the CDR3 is TGTGCCAGCAGCTTGGACGGGAATGAGCAGTTCTTC. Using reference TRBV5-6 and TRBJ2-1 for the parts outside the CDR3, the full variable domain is DAGVTQSPTHLIKTRGQQVTLRCSPKSGHDTVSWYQQALGQGPQFIFQYYEEEERQRGNFPDRFSGHQFPNYSSELNVNALLLGDSALYLCASSLDGNEQFFGPGTRLTVL.

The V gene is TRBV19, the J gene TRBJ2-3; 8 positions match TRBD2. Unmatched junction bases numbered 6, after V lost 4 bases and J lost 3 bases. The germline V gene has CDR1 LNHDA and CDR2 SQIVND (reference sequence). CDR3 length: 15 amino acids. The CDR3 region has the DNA TGTGCCAGTAGTACCCGTAGCGGGGTAACAGATACGCAGTATTTT. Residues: CASSTRSGVTDTQYF.